The rows below give T cell receptor beta chains drawn from one sample of a study of T-cell memory formation after mild COVID-19. TCRdb itself ran the 5' RACE reads through MiXCR, one entry per CDR3 protein. The sample carries about 470,000 distinct CDR3 sequences, 18% recorded once. The sample comprised PBMCs or a T cell subset sorted from them (not recorded which). These TCRs come from an adult woman who had mild COVID-19 (a few samples of this study predate the infection). Cell type and time point are not known. Both conserved end residues are part of each CDR3. D genes are given only for firm matches. Part of the rows lack a size; the others show once, few, many or a class for expanded clones.

CDR3nt: TGTGCCTCGTCTTTGGGGGACAGGGCCCAACTAAGGTTT
CDR3aa: CASSLGDRAQLRF
j_gene: TRBJ1-1
len: 13
d_gene: TRBD1
v_gene: TRBV10-3
abundance: .

CDR3nt: TGTGCCATGGCAGGGAAAGACTTCTATGGCTACACCTTC
CDR3aa: CAMAGKDFYGYTF
j_gene: TRBJ1-2
len: 13
d_gene: .
v_gene: TRBV10-3
abundance: few

CDR3nt: TGCGCCAGCAGCCACTTGCCCGGGACAGGGGAGAGCTCCTACGAGCAGTACTTC
CDR3aa: CASSHLPGTGESSYEQYF
j_gene: TRBJ2-7
len: 18
d_gene: TRBD1
v_gene: TRBV4-1
abundance: .

CDR3nt: TGTGCCAGCAGCCGACGGCCCCCGGCGGCCACCTCCCTCGAAGAGACCCAGTACTTC
CDR3aa: CASSRRPPAATSLEETQYF
j_gene: TRBJ2-5
len: 19
d_gene: .
v_gene: TRBV6-5
abundance: .

CDR3nt: TGTGCCAGCAGCGCACAGGGTTGGACTGAAGCTTTCTTT
CDR3aa: CASSAQGWTEAFF
j_gene: TRBJ1-1
len: 13
d_gene: .
v_gene: TRBV7-9
abundance: few

CDR3nt: TGTGCCAGCAGCTTACTCGCGGGGAGTACCTACGAGCAGTACTTC
CDR3aa: CASSLLAGSTYEQYF
j_gene: TRBJ2-7
len: 15
d_gene: .
v_gene: TRBV7-9
abundance: few

CDR3nt: TGTGCCAGCAGTTGGACAGGAACAGATACGCAGTATTTT
CDR3aa: CASSWTGTDTQYF
j_gene: TRBJ2-3
len: 13
d_gene: TRBD1
v_gene: TRBV6-5
abundance: .

CDR3nt: TGTGCCAGCAGCTTGGATACGTTGGTCACTGAAGCTTTCTTT
CDR3aa: CASSLDTLVTEAFF
j_gene: TRBJ1-1
len: 14
d_gene: .
v_gene: TRBV7-9
abundance: .

CDR3nt: TGTGCCAGCAGTTCTAGCGGGCGCTACAATGAGCAGTTCTTC
CDR3aa: CASSSSGRYNEQFF
j_gene: TRBJ2-1
len: 14
d_gene: TRBD2
v_gene: TRBV12-3/TRBV12-4
abundance: many

CDR3nt: TGTGCCTGGAGTCCTTGGGACAGGTCCGGGGAGCTGTTTTTT
CDR3aa: CAWSPWDRSGELFF
j_gene: TRBJ2-2
len: 14
d_gene: TRBD1
v_gene: TRBV30
abundance: .

CDR3nt: TGTGCCAGCTCACCAGAGACAGGGACGAATACGCAGTATTTT
CDR3aa: CASSPETGTNTQYF
j_gene: TRBJ2-3
len: 14
d_gene: TRBD1
v_gene: TRBV18
abundance: few

CDR3nt: TGTGCCAGCAGTTACTCAAGGCTAGCGGCTTTAGCCACCCAGTACTTC
CDR3aa: CASSYSRLAALATQYF
j_gene: TRBJ2-5
len: 16
d_gene: TRBD2
v_gene: TRBV6-5
abundance: few

CDR3nt: TGCAGTGCTGGACCAAACACCGGGGAGCTGTTTTTT
CDR3aa: CSAGPNTGELFF
j_gene: TRBJ2-2
len: 12
d_gene: .
v_gene: TRBV20-1
abundance: .

CDR3nt: TGTGCCAGCAGCGCCGAAACGGGACTAGCGGGACACAATGAGCAGTTCTTC
CDR3aa: CASSAETGLAGHNEQFF
j_gene: TRBJ2-1
len: 17
d_gene: TRBD2
v_gene: TRBV3-1
abundance: few

CDR3nt: TGCAGCGTTGTCCTGGCGGCGTTTTGGGAGCAGTTCTTC
CDR3aa: CSVVLAAFWEQFF
j_gene: TRBJ2-1
len: 13
d_gene: .
v_gene: TRBV29-1
abundance: .

CDR3nt: TGCAGCGCACAAACAGGGGGTGCCAATCAGCCCCAGCATTTT
CDR3aa: CSAQTGGANQPQHF
j_gene: TRBJ1-5
len: 14
d_gene: TRBD1
v_gene: TRBV29-1
abundance: few

CDR3nt: TGTGCCAGCAGCCCGACAGGGTTCCCCTACGAGCAGTACTTC
CDR3aa: CASSPTGFPYEQYF
j_gene: TRBJ2-7
len: 14
d_gene: TRBD1
v_gene: TRBV7-9
abundance: few

CDR3nt: TGCAGTGCTCCCGTCTTAGCCCGAGAGACCCAGTACTTC
CDR3aa: CSAPVLARETQYF
j_gene: TRBJ2-5
len: 13
d_gene: .
v_gene: TRBV20-1
abundance: .

CDR3nt: TGTGCCAGCCGGTGGTGGGAGGGCTCCGAGCAGTACTTC
CDR3aa: CASRWWEGSEQYF
j_gene: TRBJ2-7
len: 13
d_gene: TRBD2
v_gene: TRBV12-3/TRBV12-4
abundance: few

CDR3nt: TGTGCCAGCAGTTTATATTTTGGGGGAGGGCAGTACTTC
CDR3aa: CASSLYFGGGQYF
j_gene: TRBJ2-7
len: 13
d_gene: .
v_gene: TRBV12-3/TRBV12-4
abundance: .

CDR3nt: TGCGCCAGCAGCTTGGGAGGCAGGGCAATGAACACTGAAGCTTTCTTT
CDR3aa: CASSLGGRAMNTEAFF
j_gene: TRBJ1-1
len: 16
d_gene: .
v_gene: TRBV5-1
abundance: few

CDR3nt: TGTGCCAGTCAGTATATCGGGGCGGCTATGACTGAAGCTTTCTTT
CDR3aa: CASQYIGAAMTEAFF
j_gene: TRBJ1-1
len: 15
d_gene: .
v_gene: TRBV6-5
abundance: .

CDR3nt: TGTGCCAGCAGCTTAACACTCGGCGAGACCCAGTACTTC
CDR3aa: CASSLTLGETQYF
j_gene: TRBJ2-5
len: 13
d_gene: .
v_gene: TRBV7-3
abundance: many

CDR3nt: TGTGCCAGCAGCTTGGTAGCTAGCGGTAACACCGGGGAGCTGTTTTTT
CDR3aa: CASSLVASGNTGELFF
j_gene: TRBJ2-2
len: 16
d_gene: TRBD2
v_gene: TRBV5-5
abundance: .

CDR3nt: TGCGCCAGCAGCTTGGCCGCTTCGGGACAGGGTTCCTACGAGCAGTACTTC
CDR3aa: CASSLAASGQGSYEQYF
j_gene: TRBJ2-7
len: 17
d_gene: TRBD1
v_gene: TRBV5-1
abundance: few

CDR3nt: TGTGCCAGCAGCCGGATCGGGACAGCGAACACCGGGGAGCTGTTTTTT
CDR3aa: CASSRIGTANTGELFF
j_gene: TRBJ2-2
len: 16
d_gene: TRBD1
v_gene: TRBV7-3
abundance: .

CDR3nt: TGTGCCAGCAGCTTCTCTGGGGGGAGGACCTACGAGCAGTACTTC
CDR3aa: CASSFSGGRTYEQYF
j_gene: TRBJ2-7
len: 15
d_gene: .
v_gene: TRBV7-9
abundance: few

CDR3nt: TGTGCCAGCAGCTATACAGGGGATTTCACAGATACGCAGTATTTT
CDR3aa: CASSYTGDFTDTQYF
j_gene: TRBJ2-3
len: 15
d_gene: TRBD1
v_gene: TRBV5-6
abundance: .

CDR3nt: TGTGCCAGCAGCTTGAGACGGACCTTAGAGACCCAGTACTTC
CDR3aa: CASSLRRTLETQYF
j_gene: TRBJ2-5
len: 14
d_gene: .
v_gene: TRBV5-6
abundance: .

CDR3nt: TGTGCCACCAGCGTAACCAGGGTCGTCCCGGGCGGGGAGCTGTTTTTT
CDR3aa: CATSVTRVVPGGELFF
j_gene: TRBJ2-2
len: 16
d_gene: .
v_gene: TRBV15
abundance: .

CDR3nt: TGTGCCAGTAGGATAGCGGGAAACGCTTATTACGAGCAGTACTTC
CDR3aa: CASRIAGNAYYEQYF
j_gene: TRBJ2-7
len: 15
d_gene: TRBD2
v_gene: TRBV19
abundance: .

CDR3nt: TGTGCCAGCAGTAGGCGGGGGGGCTTGGGCGCAGATACGCAGTATTTT
CDR3aa: CASSRRGGLGADTQYF
j_gene: TRBJ2-3
len: 16
d_gene: TRBD2
v_gene: TRBV12-3/TRBV12-4
abundance: .

CDR3nt: TGCAGTGCTATGCGACCGGGCCCGGGGGCCGAAGCTTTCTTT
CDR3aa: CSAMRPGPGAEAFF
j_gene: TRBJ1-1
len: 14
d_gene: .
v_gene: TRBV20-1
abundance: .

CDR3nt: TGTGCCAGCAGTTACTCCGGAGGCAGGGGAGTCTATGGCTACACCTTC
CDR3aa: CASSYSGGRGVYGYTF
j_gene: TRBJ1-2
len: 16
d_gene: .
v_gene: TRBV6-5
abundance: .

CDR3nt: TGTGCCAGCAGCCATGATCCCCGGGATAGCACAGATACGCAGTATTTT
CDR3aa: CASSHDPRDSTDTQYF
j_gene: TRBJ2-3
len: 16
d_gene: .
v_gene: TRBV3-1
abundance: .

CDR3nt: TGTGCCTGGAGTGTATTTAAACTAGACCAGAATGGGCAGTACTTC
CDR3aa: CAWSVFKLDQNGQYF
j_gene: TRBJ2-7
len: 15
d_gene: .
v_gene: TRBV30
abundance: few

CDR3nt: TGTGCCAGCAGTGAGACAGGGGGCAGAGATACGCAGTATTTT
CDR3aa: CASSETGGRDTQYF
j_gene: TRBJ2-3
len: 14
d_gene: TRBD1
v_gene: TRBV6-5
abundance: few

CDR3nt: TGTGCCAGCAGTTGGGGTGGGGTTAGGACCGGGGAGCTGTTTTTT
CDR3aa: CASSWGGVRTGELFF
j_gene: TRBJ2-2
len: 15
d_gene: .
v_gene: TRBV27
abundance: .

CDR3nt: TGTGCCAGCAGTTACTCGATGGGACATAAAGAGACCCAGTACTTC
CDR3aa: CASSYSMGHKETQYF
j_gene: TRBJ2-5
len: 15
d_gene: .
v_gene: TRBV6-5
abundance: .

CDR3nt: TGTGCCAGCAGCTCAGCGCCCTCTAAGCGGGGCCCCGGGGAGCTGTTTTTT
CDR3aa: CASSSAPSKRGPGELFF
j_gene: TRBJ2-2
len: 17
d_gene: TRBD2
v_gene: TRBV7-9
abundance: few

CDR3nt: TGTGCCACCAGTGATTCTCAAGTGGGACTAGCGGGAGATACGCAGTATTTT
CDR3aa: CATSDSQVGLAGDTQYF
j_gene: TRBJ2-3
len: 17
d_gene: TRBD2
v_gene: TRBV24-1
abundance: few

CDR3nt: TGTGCCAGCAGCTTGGGTATGGGACGGAACACTGAAGCTTTCTTT
CDR3aa: CASSLGMGRNTEAFF
j_gene: TRBJ1-1
len: 15
d_gene: .
v_gene: TRBV7-9
abundance: .

CDR3nt: TGTGCCATCAGCGAGGACAGGGAAACCTACGAGCAGTACTTC
CDR3aa: CAISEDRETYEQYF
j_gene: TRBJ2-7
len: 14
d_gene: TRBD1
v_gene: TRBV10-3
abundance: .

CDR3nt: TGCAGTGCTAGTCCAGGGACAACGAACACTGAAGCTTTCTTT
CDR3aa: CSASPGTTNTEAFF
j_gene: TRBJ1-1
len: 14
d_gene: .
v_gene: TRBV20-1
abundance: .

CDR3nt: TGCGCCAGCAGCTCCTTGGACAGCGCGAACAATGAAGCTTTCTTT
CDR3aa: CASSSLDSANNEAFF
j_gene: TRBJ1-1
len: 15
d_gene: .
v_gene: TRBV5-1
abundance: .

CDR3nt: TGCGCCATTAAGACAGGGACTGAAGCTTTCTTT
CDR3aa: CAIKTGTEAFF
j_gene: TRBJ1-1
len: 11
d_gene: TRBD1
v_gene: TRBV5-1
abundance: few

CDR3nt: TGTGCCAGCAGCTCCGGGACATACCTATTTGGGGAAGCTTTCTTT
CDR3aa: CASSSGTYLFGEAFF
j_gene: TRBJ1-1
len: 15
d_gene: .
v_gene: TRBV27
abundance: .

CDR3nt: TGCAGTGCTATCGGACTAGCGGGGAAGTTCTACAATGAGCAGTTCTTC
CDR3aa: CSAIGLAGKFYNEQFF
j_gene: TRBJ2-1
len: 16
d_gene: TRBD2
v_gene: TRBV20-1
abundance: .

CDR3nt: TGTGCCACCAGTGATTTGACAGGGGGATTAGTTGAGCAGTTCTTC
CDR3aa: CATSDLTGGLVEQFF
j_gene: TRBJ2-1
len: 15
d_gene: TRBD1
v_gene: TRBV24-1
abundance: .

CDR3nt: TGTGCCAGCAGCGTAGCAGTTAGCGGGGGGGCCGCAGATACGCAGTATTTT
CDR3aa: CASSVAVSGGAADTQYF
j_gene: TRBJ2-3
len: 17
d_gene: TRBD2
v_gene: TRBV9
abundance: .

CDR3nt: TGTGCCAGCAGCTCCAGGACTAGCGACTCCTCTGGGGCCAACGTCCTGACTTTC
CDR3aa: CASSSRTSDSSGANVLTF
j_gene: TRBJ2-6
len: 18
d_gene: TRBD2
v_gene: TRBV9
abundance: .

CDR3nt: TGTGCCAGCCGGACTAGTTGGGCCTACGAGCAGTACTTC
CDR3aa: CASRTSWAYEQYF
j_gene: TRBJ2-7
len: 13
d_gene: TRBD2
v_gene: TRBV2
abundance: few

CDR3nt: TGTGCCAGCAGCCAAGATCTAGCGGGGCTGACAGATACGCAGTATTTT
CDR3aa: CASSQDLAGLTDTQYF
j_gene: TRBJ2-3
len: 16
d_gene: TRBD2
v_gene: TRBV3-1
abundance: .

CDR3nt: TGTGCCAGCAGCCCTACGGGGGCCTCGAACACCGGGGAGCTGTTTTTT
CDR3aa: CASSPTGASNTGELFF
j_gene: TRBJ2-2
len: 16
d_gene: .
v_gene: TRBV7-6
abundance: few